The 17 T cell receptor beta chains below come from one sample, sequenced in a study of shared clonotypes between healthy human individuals (dated by TCRdb to between 2020 and 2021). Libraries were made using the immunoSEQ multiplex PCR assay. As stored in TCRdb, this immuneACCESS dataset retains in-frame rearrangements with V and J assigned. A fraction of the clones does not appear; measured against another copy, unresolved V genes explain less than half of the discrepancy, and the remainder lacks a known reason. This sample lists nearly 2 million clones; approximately 94% were detected once. Of the sample, 1% to 1.5% falls within the top ten clones. For the CD8 naive samples, CD45RO-negative cells were positively selected for CCR7, yielding a CD45RA+CCR7+ population from which TemRA cells were excluded. The sample consisted of naive CD8+ T cells sorted from blood. This specimen's cell subset or site label, interpreted: CD45RA+CCR7+. Every receptor here comes from a young man in good health.

V and J are TRBV16 and TRBJ1-2, with D possibly matching TRBD1 (5 bases). Germline V CDR1 and CDR2: KGHSY, FQNENV. This CDR3 contains 15 residues. Trimming cost V 0 bases and J 6 bases, with 14 bases left between them. CDR3 protein: CASSQSAGIVHGYTF. DNA for the CDR3: TGTGCCAGCAGCCAATCGGCAGGGATTGTTCATGGCTACACCTTC.

This clone was seen a single time. The chain combines TRBV7-3 with TRBJ2-3, with 10 nucleotides matching TRBD1. The CDR3 covers 16 residues. After removal of 3 bases from V and 1 base from J, the junction contained 4 bases not matched to a gene. CDR1 is SGHTA, CDR2 FQGTGA, per germline. The chain's CDR3 is CASSLAGTGGTDTQYF. The CDR3 DNA follows: TGTGCCAGCAGCTTGGCCGGGACAGGGGGCACAGATACGCAGTATTTT.

V is TRBV10-3 and J is TRBJ2-5, with a weak D call TRBD2 (6 bases). The germline V and J ends were trimmed by 2 bases and 4 bases, with 8 bases remaining between them. Per germline, CDR1 ENHRY and CDR2 SYGVKD. The CDR3 loop spans 13 amino acids. The CDR3 DNA follows: TGTGCCATCAGTGAGACTAGCAGAGAGACCCAGTACTTC. The encoded protein is CAISETSRETQYF.

Worth noting for this clone: Other DNA variants within this sample encode the same CDR3. CDR3 nucleotide sequence: TGTGCCAGCAGCTTAGCACCGAGGGGGCTAGTGAACACTGAAGCTTTCTTT. Amino acid sequence: CASSLAPRGLVNTEAFF. The chain carries TRBV7-9 and TRBJ1-1; 7 nucleotides match TRBD1. The CDR3 is 17 residues long. Germline CDR1 is SEHNR and CDR2 is FQNEAQ (reference sequence). V lost 0 bases to trimming and J lost 0 bases; unmatched junction nucleotides: 7.

In nucleotides, the CDR3 is TGTGCCAGCAGCTTAGTCAACAGGCCCACTGAAGCTTTCTTT. This encodes CASSLVNRPTEAFF. The V and J genes are TRBV11-2 and TRBJ1-1; tentative D call: TRBD1 (5 bases). Germline CDR1 is SGHAT and CDR2 is FQNNGV. CDR3 length: 14 amino acids. Trimming took 1 base from V and 4 from J, leaving 10 bases between them.

This chain uses TRBV29-1 with TRBJ2-6; D possibly corresponds to TRBD2 (5 bases). Trimming pared 4 bases from V and 0 bases from J, leaving 13 bases between. The CDR3 sequence is 16 residues long. CDR1 SQVTM and CDR2 ANQGSEA come from the germline V gene. The CDR3 spells CSVVGGPSSGANVLTF. The CDR3 DNA follows: TGCAGCGTTGTCGGAGGACCCAGCTCTGGGGCCAACGTCCTGACTTTC.

The V gene is TRBV5-1, the J gene TRBJ2-3; D is perhaps TRBD1 (6 bases). V lost 5 bases and J 0 bases, leaving 7 bases between the germline ends. Germline values: CDR1 SGHRS, CDR2 YFSETQ. This CDR3 has 13 residues. The DNA for the CDR3 is TGCGCCAGCAGTCAGGGGAGCACAGATACGCAGTATTTT. Amino acids: CASSQGSTDTQYF.

This clone was seen a single time. The rearrangement joins TRBV6-5 to TRBJ2-7, with D uncertain. V lost 2 bases and J 0 bases, leaving 8 bases between the germline ends. The germline gives CDR1 MNHEY, CDR2 SVGAGI. The CDR3 extends over 14 amino acids. CDR3 bases: TGTGCCAGCAGTTACGTAAGGAGCTCCTACGAGCAGTACTTC. It translates to CASSYVRSSYEQYF.

The CDR3 DNA follows: TGCAGCGTTCCGACGCCTTACACCGGGGAGCTGTTTTTT. It translates to CSVPTPYTGELFF. The V and J genes are TRBV29-1 and TRBJ2-2; D ambiguous. The CDR3 has 13 amino acids. Germline assignment: CDR1 SQVTM and CDR2 ANQGSEA. The germline V and J ends were trimmed by 5 bases and 3 bases, with 10 bases remaining between them.

The chain recombines TRBV27 with TRBJ2-5; 8 bases fit TRBD1. Per germline, CDR1 MNHEY and CDR2 SMNVEV (reference sequence). Trimming removed 5 bases from V and 3 bases from J; junction bases left unmatched: 14. CDR3 length: 17 residues. The CDR3 DNA sequence: TGTGCCAGCAGTGCCACGCGACAGGGGATGGGGAAAGAGACCCAGTACTTC. The encoded protein is CASSATRQGMGKETQYF.

This chain joins TRBV5-4 and TRBJ2-7; TRBD1 agrees at 10 bases. The trim removed 3 bases at V and 1 base at J, leaving 4 bases unmatched. CDR3 length: 15 amino acids. Germline loops: CDR1 SGHNT, CDR2 YYREEE (reference sequence). The CDR3 loop is CASSYGTGVSYEQYF. The DNA of the CDR3 is TGTGCCAGCAGCTATGGGACAGGGGTTTCCTACGAGCAGTACTTC.

The CDR3 nucleotides are TGTGCCAGCAGCGAACGGGGGGGGATGGGACAGCCCCAGCATTTT. The encoded protein is CASSERGGMGQPQHF. The V gene is TRBV11-2, the J gene TRBJ1-5, with a weak D call TRBD1 (5 bases). The V end was cut by 5 bases, the J end by 7 bases, with 18 bases between. Germline CDR1 and CDR2: SGHAT and FQNNGV. This CDR3 contains 15 residues. The full variable domain, rest sourced from reference TRBV11-2 and TRBJ1-5, is EAGVAQSPRYKIIEKRQSVAFWCNPISGHATLYWYQQILGQGPKLLIQFQNNGVVDDSQLPKDRFSAERLKGVDSTLKIQPAKLEDSAVYLCASSERGGMGQPQHFGDGTRLSIL.

The chain employs TRBV5-4 and TRBJ2-1; no definite D call. The germline V and J ends were trimmed by 3 bases and 6 bases, with 10 bases remaining between them. This CDR3 has 13 amino acids. Germline CDR1 is SGHNT and CDR2 is YYREEE (reference sequence). The CDR3 nucleotides are TGTGCCAGCAGCTCATCAAGACCCAATGAGCAGTTCTTC. Its protein is CASSSSRPNEQFF.

The gene calls are TRBV19 and TRBJ2-3; a weak D match, TRBD2 (5 bases). V was pared by 3 bases and J by 3 bases, with 10 bases between. Germline CDR1 reads LNHDA; CDR2 reads SQIVND (reference sequence). CDR3 length: 14 residues. CDR3 nucleotide sequence: TGTGCCAGTAGTATTACGGGGAAAACAGATACGCAGTATTTT. Amino acid sequence: CASSITGKTDTQYF.

The rearrangement links TRBV15 to TRBJ1-4, with D unresolved. The CDR3 loop spans 16 amino acids. Trimming took off 3 bases at V and 2 bases at J, with 13 bases between the two ends. The V gene's germline CDR1 is LNHNV and CDR2 YYDKDF (reference sequence). The CDR3 DNA sequence: TGTGCCACCAGCAGGATAAGGACTGCCACTAATGAAAAACTGTTTTTT. The encoded protein is CATSRIRTATNEKLFF. Full variable domain (remainder filled in from reference TRBV15 and TRBJ1-4): DAMVIQNPRYQVTQFGKPVTLSCSQTLNHNVMYWYQQKSSQAPKLLFHYYDKDFNNEADTPDNFQSRRPNTSFCFLDIRSPGLGDTAMYLCATSRIRTATNEKLFFGSGTQLSVL.

Concerning this clone: Other DNA sequences of this sample code for an identical CDR3. V and J are TRBV28 and TRBJ1-1; the D is unclear. The CDR3 is made up of 11 amino acids. Trimming shortened V by 4 bases and J by 5 bases, and 5 bases separated the two germline ends. CDR1 and CDR2 from the germline V gene are MDHEN and SYDVKM. Here the CDR3 reads CASSSGTEAFF. For the CDR3, the DNA is TGTGCCAGCAGTTCCGGGACTGAAGCTTTCTTT.

V usage is TRBV7-9 and J usage is TRBJ2-5; no definite D call. Germline assignment: CDR1 SEHNR and CDR2 FQNEAQ (reference sequence). This CDR3 has 14 residues. Trimming removed 0 bases from V and 4 bases from J, with 9 bases in between. As DNA, the CDR3 is TGTGCCAGCAGCTTAGCCGTAGGAACAGAGACCCAGTACTTC. Amino acid sequence: CASSLAVGTETQYF.